This T cell receptor beta chain was sequenced during a study of T cells in Graves' hyperthyroidism and ophthalmopathy (dated by TCRdb to between 2018 and 2021). About the full investigation: To identify TCR V-J signatures that set the groups apart, the researchers used a discovery cohort of 95 to 100 patients, made up of about 44 with Graves' ophthalmopathy and some 56 with stable Graves' hyperthyroidism. Following sampling, methimazole starting at 30 mg daily was given to hyperthyroidism patients, and high-dose intravenous methylprednisolone was given to ophthalmopathy patients. The roughly 94 discovery patients were randomly divided into training and test sets at a 7:3 ratio. In addition, the study compared T-cell repertoires in thyroid tissue and in blood from several Graves' hyperthyroidism patients. An independent validation cohort of about 19 hyperthyroidism patients and approximately 15 patients who later progressed to ophthalmopathy tested prospective prediction of ophthalmopathy. According to the paper, TCR Vbeta CDR3 sequencing was carried out on 135 peripheral blood samples, which came from under 50 ophthalmopathy, around 74 hyperthyroidism and about 17 progressor patients.

The TCR beta CDR3 regions were amplified from the RNA transcripts. A first-round RT-PCR of the TCR CDR3 used the HTBI primer set with the Qiagen OneStep RT-PCR kit. The libraries were constructed in a second round of multiplex PCR and then size-selected and purified. Libraries were sequenced paired-end with 100 bp reads on an Illumina HiSeq2000. The study's processing was this. SOAPnuke was used to process the raw data, removing reads that contained adapters or uncalled bases, had a mean Phred below 15, or lacked an exact match to the constant primer or identifier. High-quality paired reads were merged using COPE v1.2.5, and each unique nucleotide sequence was defined as a clonotype. MiTCR v1.1 was used to align clonotypes to the IMGT TRBV, TRBD and TRBJ reference segments. The analysis included only V-J combinations with a frequency above 0.0001, which together covered 99% to 99.2% of the repertoires. The TCS score was defined as the ratio of F50 (clonal expansion) to E x V (chaos), calculated using BLOSUM62-based TCRdist between CDR3 peptides within each V-J. Welch's t-statistics and random forest reduced approximately 520 V-J features to 13, which were used in a naive Bayes classifier (R e1071). Thyroid-blood repertoire similarity was quantified with the Morisita-Horn index. In-frame beta chains were kept once TCRdb had trimmed the public reads at Q25 with fastp and called clones with MiXCR. Records with the same CDR3 protein are collapsed into one entry carrying the most frequent genes and DNA. None of the V and J calls come from the authors' own analysis; TCRdb made them. This sample has 450,000 to 700,000 distinct CDR3 sequences in its table, and about 45% of those were observed once. The top ten clones comprise around 8% of the sample.

This clonotype was counted at least ten times. Its recognized antigen is unknown. Base qualities are missing; no much larger clone stands one base away. Stable Graves' hyperthyroidism was defined as the absence of progression to ophthalmopathy over 18 months of follow-up. Hyperthyroidism patients were newly diagnosed, with disease duration under 2 months, and aged 18 to 65 years. Any patient with an uncontrolled infection, another autoimmune disease, pregnancy or lactation was excluded. Diagnoses relied on clinical symptoms, serum thyroxine and TRAb, thyroid ultrasound and orbital computed tomography. Trizol reagent was used to extract total RNA, and RNA quality was then checked on an Agilent 2100 Bioanalyzer. Study-wide conclusions, independent of this receptor: Ophthalmopathy was separated from stable hyperthyroidism by a 13 V-J signature model, with approximately 89% sensitivity and roughly 81% specificity obtained in cross-validation and 80%/75% obtained in testing. In validation, the model predicted progression to ophthalmopathy a median of about 6 months before onset, with about 64% sensitivity and 72.22% specificity. Most expanded thyroid clonotypes (frequency above 0.001) were also found in blood, which suggests that blood repertoires may mirror thyroid immune responses. No statistical method was used to fix the sample size in advance, and group allocation was not hidden from the investigators.

For CDR1 and CDR2, the germline V gene lists SQVTM and ANQGSEA. The CDR3 sequence holds 14 residues, the cysteine and phenylalanine included. Only the CDR3 portion is preserved as DNA: 42 bases, with reading frame beginning at the first base. V is clipped by 4 bases and J by 2 bases, and the sequence between their germline boundaries is 11 bases long. The sequence is built from TRBV29-1 and TRBJ1-4, with TRBD1 tentatively as D gene (5 bases match). The clonotype was recovered from a woman younger than 35 with Graves' hyperthyroidism. The sequencing input was peripheral blood or thyroid tissue (not recorded which). This receptor carries the CDR3 CSVVGGSTNEKLFF. The sequenced DNA is TGCAGCGTTGTGGGGGGTAGCACTAATGAAAAACTGTTTTTT.